A single sample is the source of the 13 T cell receptor beta chains below, sequenced in a study of blood T cell repertoires in COVID-19. Generated by immunoSEQ multiplex PCR, the TCRdb table keeps only in-frame clones and is missing some. Of 160,000 or so clones detected, about nine tenths appear once; the ten largest clones hold 1.6%. Sequenced input: peripheral blood. Every receptor here comes from a woman aged 50 to 60 with acute or convalescent COVID-19.

This chain uses TRBV6-2 or TRBV6-3 with TRBJ2-1; D might be TRBD2 (7 bases). V was clipped by 1 base and J by 9 bases, with 10 bases between them. Germline V lookup: CDR1 MNHEY, CDR2 SVGEGT. This CDR3 has 13 residues. CDR3: CASSYYGGLEQFF. DNA of the CDR3: TGTGCCAGCAGTTACTACGGGGGGCTTGAGCAGTTCTTC.

The chain employs TRBV5-1 and TRBJ1-2; 10 bases agree with TRBD1. This CDR3 is 14 amino acids long. V dropped 4 bases and J dropped 8; count of bases not matched to a gene: 8. Germline V lookup: CDR1 SGHRS, CDR2 YFSETQ. CDR3 protein: CASSRDRGPWGYTF. In DNA, the CDR3 is TGCGCCAGCAGCAGAGACAGGGGGCCGTGGGGCTACACCTTC.

In the case of this clone: At one boundary the junction diverges from the germline segment, which might be a read error. This chain's CDR3 is CSLGSSGNTIYF. The CDR3 DNA sequence: TGTAGTCTTGGGAGCTCTGGAAACACCATATATTTT. The chain combines TRBV29-1 with TRBJ1-3, with no clear D. The CDR3 is 12 amino acids. The V gene's germline CDR1 is SQVTM and CDR2 ANQGSEA.

This chain connects TRBV7-3 to TRBJ2-5, with 9 bases aligning to TRBD2. Unmatched junction bases numbered 9, after V lost 5 bases and J lost 5 bases. This CDR3 has 15 residues. Looked up from germline, CDR1 is SGHTA and CDR2 is FQGTGA. CDR3 region: CASSPLGGGVETQYF. CDR3 nucleotide sequence: TGTGCCAGCAGCCCACTCGGCGGGGGGGTCGAGACCCAGTACTTC.

This chain uses TRBV18 with TRBJ1-3; 9 bases align to TRBD1. CDR3 length: 18 amino acids. V shed 6 bases, J shed 0 bases, and the junction held 12 bases outside the gene matches. Germline lookup yields CDR1 KGHSH and CDR2 LQKENI. CDR3 protein: CASSQQGTGSTSGNTIYF. Written as DNA, the CDR3 is TGTGCCAGCTCCCAACAGGGGACAGGGTCGACCTCTGGAAACACCATATATTTT.

The chain employs TRBV5-4 and TRBJ2-5; 13 nucleotides agree with TRBD2. This CDR3 contains 18 residues. Germline loops: CDR1 SGHNT, CDR2 YYREEE (reference sequence). V shed 4 bases, J shed 3 bases, and the junction held 12 bases outside the gene matches. The CDR3, as DNA: TGTGCCAGCAGCGCACTAGCGGGGGGGCAAGCACTAAAAGAGACCCAGTACTTC. Amino acids: CASSALAGGQALKETQYF. Full variable domain (remainder filled in from reference TRBV5-4 and TRBJ2-5): ETGVTQSPTHLIKTRGQQVTLRCSSQSGHNTVSWYQQALGQGPQFIFQYYREEENGRGNFPPRFSGLQFPNYSSELNVNALELDDSALYLCASSALAGGQALKETQYFGPGTRLLVL.

This clone was detected only once. CDR3: CASRVTGNTEAFF. The CDR3 DNA follows: TGTGCCAGCAGGGTGACAGGGAACACTGAAGCTTTCTTT. The rearrangement uses TRBV6-5 and TRBJ1-1; D is possibly TRBD1 (6 bases). This CDR3 contains 13 residues. Germline values: CDR1 MNHEY, CDR2 SVGAGI. V dropped 6 bases and J dropped 1 base, with 9 bases sitting between them.

V gene TRBV4-2 combines with J gene TRBJ2-3, with D unresolved. Germline loops: CDR1 LGHNA, CDR2 YNFKEQ. CDR3 length: 14 amino acids. Trimming took off 4 bases at V and 0 bases at J, with 8 bases between the two ends. The CDR3 region has the DNA TGTGCCAGCAGCCCGACTCTTAGCACAGATACGCAGTATTTT. This gives the protein CASSPTLSTDTQYF.

There are a few counts of this clone. V usage is TRBV5-1 and J usage is TRBJ1-1; possible D gene TRBD1, 6 bases. V was trimmed by 5 bases and J by 5 bases, leaving 16 bases between them. There are 14 residues in the CDR3. The germline CDR1 and CDR2 sequences are SGHRS and YFSETQ. The CDR3 DNA reads as TGCGCCAGCAGTATAGGACAGACTTTAACTGAAGCTTTCTTT. Translation: CASSIGQTLTEAFF.

The chain recombines TRBV29-1 with TRBJ1-2; TRBD1 might be the D (5 bases). CDR1 and CDR2 (germline): SQVTM, ANQGSEA. The CDR3 length is 13 residues. V lost 6 bases, J lost 0 bases, and 11 bases lay in between. For the CDR3, the DNA is TGCAGCGTAGTATTCAGGGCTAACTATGGCTACACCTTC. Translation: CSVVFRANYGYTF. Looking up the rest from reference TRBV29-1 and TRBJ1-2 gives the full variable domain: SAVISQKPSRDICQRGTSLTIQCQVDSQVTMMFWYRQQPGQSLTLIATANQGSEATYESGFVIDKFPISRPNLTFSTLTVSNMSPEDSSIYLCSVVFRANYGYTFGSGTRLTVV.

The V gene is TRBV25-1, the J gene TRBJ2-6, with D perhaps matching TRBD1 (6 bases). CDR1 and CDR2 from the germline V gene are MGHDK and SYGVNS. Trimming removed 10 bases at V and 3 bases at J, with 13 bases between. This CDR3 comprises 14 residues. Written as DNA, the CDR3 is TGTGCCACCGTGGGGGCGAGTGGGGCCAACGTCCTGACTTTC. It encodes CATVGASGANVLTF.

This clone was seen once. The gene calls are TRBV14 and TRBJ1-1, with D perhaps matching TRBD1 (6 bases). The CDR3 covers 14 residues. Germline CDR1 and CDR2: SGHDN and FVKESK. V was trimmed by 5 bases and J by 5 bases, leaving 15 bases between them. CDR3 amino acids: CASSGGAVLTEAFF. DNA for the CDR3: TGTGCCAGCAGCGGGGGCGCCGTATTGACTGAAGCTTTCTTT.

This rearrangement joins TRBV7-3 to TRBJ1-1; D is undetermined. The CDR3 totals 13 residues. The germline V gene has CDR1 SGHTA and CDR2 FQGTGA. V was pared by 5 bases and J by 1 base, with 8 bases between. CDR3 in amino acids: CASSTRQNTEAFF. The CDR3 DNA follows: TGTGCCAGCAGCACCAGACAGAACACTGAAGCTTTCTTT.